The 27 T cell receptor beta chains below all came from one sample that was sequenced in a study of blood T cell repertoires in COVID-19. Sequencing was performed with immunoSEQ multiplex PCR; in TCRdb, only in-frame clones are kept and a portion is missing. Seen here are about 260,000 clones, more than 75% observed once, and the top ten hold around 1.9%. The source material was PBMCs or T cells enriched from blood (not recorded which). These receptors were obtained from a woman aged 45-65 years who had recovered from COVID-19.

The CDR3 region is CASSSGLRATGELFF. The DNA for the CDR3 is TGTGCCAGCAGCTCGGGACTCCGTGCCACCGGGGAGCTGTTTTTT. The gene calls are TRBV7-2 and TRBJ2-2; a weak D match, TRBD2 (6 bases). In germline, CDR1 is SGHTA, CDR2 FQGNSA. Trimming took off 4 bases at V and 4 bases at J, with 13 bases between the two ends. The CDR3 is 15 amino acids.

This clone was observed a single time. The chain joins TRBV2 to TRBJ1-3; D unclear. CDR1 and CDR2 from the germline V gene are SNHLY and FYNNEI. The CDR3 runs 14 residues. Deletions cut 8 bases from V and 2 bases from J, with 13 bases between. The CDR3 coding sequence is TGTGCCAGCGCACAGACCCTCACTGGAAACACCATATATTTT. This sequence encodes CASAQTLTGNTIYF.

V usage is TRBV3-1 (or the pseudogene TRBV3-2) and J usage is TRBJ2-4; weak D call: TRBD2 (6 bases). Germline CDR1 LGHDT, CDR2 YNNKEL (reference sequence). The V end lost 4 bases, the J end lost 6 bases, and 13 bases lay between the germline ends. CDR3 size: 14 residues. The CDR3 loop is CASSLGGGINIQYF. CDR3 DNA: TGTGCCAGCAGCCTGGGGGGTGGTATAAACATTCAGTACTTC.

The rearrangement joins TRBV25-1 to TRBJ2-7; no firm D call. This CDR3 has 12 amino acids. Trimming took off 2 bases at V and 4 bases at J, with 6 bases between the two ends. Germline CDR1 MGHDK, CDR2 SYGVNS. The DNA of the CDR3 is TGTGCCAGCAGTGAACGTCCTTACGAGCAGTACTTC. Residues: CASSERPYEQYF.

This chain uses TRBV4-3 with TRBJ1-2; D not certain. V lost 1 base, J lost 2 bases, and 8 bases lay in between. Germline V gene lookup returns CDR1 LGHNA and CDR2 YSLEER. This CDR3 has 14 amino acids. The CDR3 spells CASSQGSQNYGYTF. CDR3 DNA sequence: TGCGCCAGCAGCCAAGGGAGCCAGAACTATGGCTACACCTTC.

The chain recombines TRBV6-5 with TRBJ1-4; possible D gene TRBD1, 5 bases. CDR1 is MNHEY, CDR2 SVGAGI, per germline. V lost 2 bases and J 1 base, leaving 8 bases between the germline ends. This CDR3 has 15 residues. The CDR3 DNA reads TGTGCCAGCAGTTACGGGGCAGGAACTAATGAAAAACTGTTTTTT. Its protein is CASSYGAGTNEKLFF.

The CDR3 DNA follows: TGTGCCAGCAGCTTGCTCCTAGCGGGGGGGCCTGAGCAGTTCTTC. It yields the protein CASSLLLAGGPEQFF. The chain uses TRBV7-9 and TRBJ2-1; 12 bases match TRBD2. CDR1 and CDR2 from the germline V gene are SEHNR and FQNEAQ (reference sequence). V dropped 3 bases and J dropped 9; count of bases not matched to a gene: 6. The CDR3 sequence is 15 residues long.

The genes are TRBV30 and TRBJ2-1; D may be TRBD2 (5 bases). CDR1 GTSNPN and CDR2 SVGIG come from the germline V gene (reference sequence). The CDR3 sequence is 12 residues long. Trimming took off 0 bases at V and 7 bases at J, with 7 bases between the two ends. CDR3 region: CAWSVPGNEQFF. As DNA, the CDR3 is TGTGCCTGGAGTGTACCGGGGAATGAGCAGTTCTTC.

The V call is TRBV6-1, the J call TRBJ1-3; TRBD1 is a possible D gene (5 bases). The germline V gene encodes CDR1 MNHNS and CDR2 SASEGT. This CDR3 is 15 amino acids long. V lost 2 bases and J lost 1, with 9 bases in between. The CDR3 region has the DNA TGTGCCAGCAGTGAAAGGGGTCGTTCTGGAAACACCATATATTTT. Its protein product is CASSERGRSGNTIYF.

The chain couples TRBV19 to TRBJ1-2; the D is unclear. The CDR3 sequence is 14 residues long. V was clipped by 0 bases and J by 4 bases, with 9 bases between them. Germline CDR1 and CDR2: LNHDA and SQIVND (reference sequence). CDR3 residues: CASSIDLEGYGYTF. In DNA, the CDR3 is TGTGCCAGTAGTATAGATCTGGAGGGCTATGGCTACACCTTC.

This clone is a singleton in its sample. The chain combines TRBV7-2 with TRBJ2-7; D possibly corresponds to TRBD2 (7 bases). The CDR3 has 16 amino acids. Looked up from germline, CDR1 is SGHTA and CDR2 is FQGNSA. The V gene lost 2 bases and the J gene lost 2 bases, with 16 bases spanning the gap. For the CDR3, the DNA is TGTGCCAGCAGCTTATTGGGGGGGGGCAGTGCCTACGAGCAGTACTTC. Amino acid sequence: CASSLLGGGSAYEQYF.

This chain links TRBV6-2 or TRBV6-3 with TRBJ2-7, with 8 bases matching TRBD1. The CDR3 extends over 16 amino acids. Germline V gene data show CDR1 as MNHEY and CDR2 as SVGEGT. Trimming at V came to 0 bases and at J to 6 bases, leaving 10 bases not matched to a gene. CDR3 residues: CASSYSGTGFESEQYF. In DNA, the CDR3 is TGTGCCAGCAGTTACTCAGGGACAGGCTTCGAATCCGAGCAGTACTTC.

This CDR3 reads CASPYSRLSNQPQHF. CDR3 coding DNA: TGTGCCAGCCCATACTCCCGCCTAAGCAATCAGCCCCAGCATTTT. V gene TRBV27 combines with J gene TRBJ1-5; D is unresolved. The CDR3 is made up of 15 amino acids. The germline V gene has CDR1 MNHEY and CDR2 SMNVEV (reference sequence). Trimming pared 8 bases from V and 1 base from J, leaving 15 bases between.

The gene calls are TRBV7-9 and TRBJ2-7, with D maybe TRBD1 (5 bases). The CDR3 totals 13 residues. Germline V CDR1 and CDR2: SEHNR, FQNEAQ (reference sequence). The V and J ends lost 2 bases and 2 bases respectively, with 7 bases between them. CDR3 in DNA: TGTGCCAGCAGCTTATTACAGGCCTACGAGCAGTACTTC. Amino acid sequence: CASSLLQAYEQYF.

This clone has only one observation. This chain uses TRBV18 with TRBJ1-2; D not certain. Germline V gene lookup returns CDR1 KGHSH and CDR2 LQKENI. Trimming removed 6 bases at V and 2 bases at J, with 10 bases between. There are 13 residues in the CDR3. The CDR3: CASSEAKNYGYTF. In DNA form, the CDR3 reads TGTGCCAGCTCCGAGGCCAAGAACTATGGCTACACCTTC.

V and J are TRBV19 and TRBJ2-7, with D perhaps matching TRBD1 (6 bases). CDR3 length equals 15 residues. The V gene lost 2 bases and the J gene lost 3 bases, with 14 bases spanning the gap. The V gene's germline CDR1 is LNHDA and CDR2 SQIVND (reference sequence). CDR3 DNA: TGTGCCAGTAGTATATTTCTCCAGGGGAGCTACGAGCAGTACTTC. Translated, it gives CASSIFLQGSYEQYF.

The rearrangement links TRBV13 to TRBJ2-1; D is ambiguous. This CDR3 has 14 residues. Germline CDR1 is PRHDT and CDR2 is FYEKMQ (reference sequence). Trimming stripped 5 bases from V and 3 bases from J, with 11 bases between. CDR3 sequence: CASSGGGNYNEQFF. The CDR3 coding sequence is TGTGCCAGCAGCGGCGGCGGAAACTACAATGAGCAGTTCTTC.

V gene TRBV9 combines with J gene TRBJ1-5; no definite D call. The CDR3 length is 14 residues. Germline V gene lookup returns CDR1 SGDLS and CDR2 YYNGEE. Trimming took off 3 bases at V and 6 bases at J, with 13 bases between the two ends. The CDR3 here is CASSGGSSSQPQHF. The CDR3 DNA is TGTGCCAGCAGCGGAGGGTCGTCGAGTCAGCCCCAGCATTTT. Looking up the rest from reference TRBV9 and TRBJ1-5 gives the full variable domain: DSGVTQTPKHLITATGQRVTLRCSPRSGDLSVYWYQQSLDQGLQFLIQYYNGEERAKGNILERFSAQQFPDLHSELNLSSLELGDSALYFCASSGGSSSQPQHFGDGTRLSIL.

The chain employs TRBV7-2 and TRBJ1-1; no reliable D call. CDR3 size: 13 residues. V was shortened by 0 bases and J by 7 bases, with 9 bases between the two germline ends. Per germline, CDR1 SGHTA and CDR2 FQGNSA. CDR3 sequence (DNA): TGTGCCAGCAGCTTAGCTGCGGCGGTTGAAGCTTTCTTT. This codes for CASSLAAAVEAFF.

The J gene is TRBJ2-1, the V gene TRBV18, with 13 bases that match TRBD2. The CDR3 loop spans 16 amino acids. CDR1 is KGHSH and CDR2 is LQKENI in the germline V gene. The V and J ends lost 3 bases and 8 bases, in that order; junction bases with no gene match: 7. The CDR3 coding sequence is TGTGCCAGCTCACCCGGACTAGCGGGAGTAAACGATGAGCAGTTCTTC. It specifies CASSPGLAGVNDEQFF.

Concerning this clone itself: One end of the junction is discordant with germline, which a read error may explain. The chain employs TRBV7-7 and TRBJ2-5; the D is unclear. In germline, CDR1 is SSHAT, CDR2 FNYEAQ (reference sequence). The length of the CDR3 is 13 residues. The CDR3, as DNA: TGTGCTAGCAGCTCCCCCGGCAGGGAGACCCAGTACTTC. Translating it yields CASSSPGRETQYF.

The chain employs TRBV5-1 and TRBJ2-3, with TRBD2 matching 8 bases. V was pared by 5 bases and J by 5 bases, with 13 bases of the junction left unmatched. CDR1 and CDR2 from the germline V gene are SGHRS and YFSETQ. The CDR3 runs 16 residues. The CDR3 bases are TGCGCCAGCAGTTCATGGGTCGGACTAGCACAAGATACGCAGTATTTT. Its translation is CASSSWVGLAQDTQYF.

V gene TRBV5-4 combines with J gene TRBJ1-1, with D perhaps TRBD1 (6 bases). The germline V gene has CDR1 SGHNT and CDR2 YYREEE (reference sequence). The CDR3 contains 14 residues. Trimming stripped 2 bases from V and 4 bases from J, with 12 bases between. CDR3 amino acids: CASSFVNRATEAFF. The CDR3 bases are TGTGCCAGCAGCTTTGTGAACAGGGCCACTGAAGCTTTCTTT.

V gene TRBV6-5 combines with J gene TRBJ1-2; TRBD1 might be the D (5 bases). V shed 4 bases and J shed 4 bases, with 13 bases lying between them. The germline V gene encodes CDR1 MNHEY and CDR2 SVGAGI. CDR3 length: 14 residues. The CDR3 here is CASSSSDSPYGYTF. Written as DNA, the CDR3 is TGTGCCAGCAGTTCCAGCGACAGTCCCTATGGCTACACCTTC.

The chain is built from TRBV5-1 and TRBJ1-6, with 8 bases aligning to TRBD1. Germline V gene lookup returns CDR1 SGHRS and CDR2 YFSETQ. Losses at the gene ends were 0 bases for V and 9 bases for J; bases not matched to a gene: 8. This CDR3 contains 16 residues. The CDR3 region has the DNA TGCGCCAGCAGCTTGGGGACAGGGAATTTAGGTTCACCCCTCCACTTT. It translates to CASSLGTGNLGSPLHF.

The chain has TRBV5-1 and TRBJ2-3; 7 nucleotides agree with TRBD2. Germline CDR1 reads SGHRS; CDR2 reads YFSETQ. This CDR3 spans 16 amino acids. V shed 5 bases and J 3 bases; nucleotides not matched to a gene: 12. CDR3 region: CASRSNLAGATDTQYF. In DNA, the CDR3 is TGCGCCAGCAGATCCAACTTGGCGGGAGCGACAGATACGCAGTATTTT. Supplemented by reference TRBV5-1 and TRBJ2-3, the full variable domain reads KAGVTQTPRYLIKTRGQQVTLSCSPISGHRSVSWYQQTPGQGLQFLFEYFSETQRNKGNFPGRFSGRQFSNSRSEMNVSTLELGDSALYLCASRSNLAGATDTQYFGPGTRLTVL.

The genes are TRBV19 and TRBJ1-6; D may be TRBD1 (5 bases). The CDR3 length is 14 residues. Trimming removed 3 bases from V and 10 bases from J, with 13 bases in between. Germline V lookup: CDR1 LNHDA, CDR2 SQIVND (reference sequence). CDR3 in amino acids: CASSMEGRGSPLHF. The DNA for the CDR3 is TGTGCCAGTAGTATGGAGGGGAGGGGATCACCCCTCCACTTT.